A selection of T cell receptor beta chains follows, all from one sample in a study of spatial heterogeneity in lung cancer. MiXCR, applied by TCRdb to the 5' RACE reads, yields one record per CDR3 protein. Among 10,000 to 15,000 distinct CDR3 sequences, around 6.6% were seen once, and the ten largest hold about 3.5%. This sample comprised lung tumor tissue, obtained at surgery. All receptors come from a female donor with early-stage non-small cell lung cancer. The CDR3 runs from the conserved cysteine through the conserved F or W. D genes are given only for firm matches. Not every row has a clone size; where given, it reads once, few, many or a size class.

D gene,V gene,clone size,J gene,CDR3 protein,CDR3 DNA
.,TRBV7-8,many,TRBJ1-4,CASSLVGGTNEKLFF,TGTGCCAGCAGCTTAGTGGGGGGAACTAATGAAAAACTGTTTTTT
.,TRBV28,many,TRBJ2-5,CASSFSPETQYF,TGTGCCAGCAGTTTCAGTCCAGAGACCCAGTACTTC
TRBD1,TRBV18,many,TRBJ2-5,CASSPSYGTGVAETQYF,TGTGCCAGCTCACCTTCTTACGGGACAGGGGTCGCAGAGACCCAGTACTTC
.,TRBV7-2,medium-sized,TRBJ1-3,CASSSWMGGNTIYF,TGTGCCAGCAGCTCATGGATGGGGGGAAACACCATATATTTT
.,TRBV30,many,TRBJ1-2,CAGKTGFDYGYTF,TGTGCCGGAAAAACAGGGTTCGACTATGGCTACACCTTC
TRBD2,TRBV7-2,many,TRBJ2-7,CASSSGRLAGDGEQYF,TGTGCCAGCAGCTCCGGTCGACTAGCGGGGGACGGGGAGCAGTACTTC
.,TRBV29-1,many,TRBJ1-1,CSVGVSVEAFF,TGCAGCGTTGGGGTTTCCGTTGAAGCTTTCTTT
TRBD1,TRBV10-2,medium-sized,TRBJ1-3,CASRDGQGQFSDTIYF,TGCGCCAGCAGAGATGGACAGGGACAGTTCTCGGACACCATATATTTT
TRBD1,TRBV6-1,.,TRBJ2-3,CASSVGQGTDTQYF,TGTGCCAGCAGTGTAGGACAGGGGACAGATACGCAGTATTTT
.,TRBV6-2/TRBV6-3,medium-sized,TRBJ1-4,CASSQYPRMGEKLFF,TGTGCCAGCAGCCAATACCCGCGGATGGGCGAAAAACTGTTTTTT
.,TRBV6-5,medium-sized,TRBJ2-1,CASSPEVWSRNEQFF,TGTGCCAGCAGTCCCGAGGTCTGGAGTAGGAATGAGCAGTTCTTC